A single sample is the source of the 14 T cell receptor beta chains below, sequenced in a study of blood T cell repertoires in COVID-19. Sequencing was performed with immunoSEQ multiplex PCR; in TCRdb, only in-frame clones are kept and a portion is missing. The sample carries 90,000 to 100,000 clones, roughly 72% recorded once. The sample consisted of peripheral blood. All receptors derive from a woman aged 55 to 70 in a cohort sampled during active or convalescent COVID-19.

The V and J genes are TRBV7-9 and TRBJ1-3; the match to TRBD1 covers 8 bases. The V gene end was trimmed by 5 bases and the J gene end by 0 bases; junction bases not matched to a gene: 6. This CDR3 has 16 residues. Looked up from germline, CDR1 is SEHNR and CDR2 is FQNEAQ (reference sequence). CDR3 residues: CASSKGQAFSGNTIYF. In DNA, the CDR3 is TGTGCCAGCAGCAAGGGACAGGCCTTCTCTGGAAACACCATATATTTT. The whole variable domain, filled in from reference TRBV7-9 and TRBJ1-3, reads DTGVSQNPRHKITKRGQNVTFRCDPISEHNRLYWYRQTLGQGPEFLTYFQNEAQLEKSRLLSDRFSAERPKGSFSTLEIQRTEQGDSAMYLCASSKGQAFSGNTIYFGEGSWLTVV.

The V gene is TRBV10-1, the J gene TRBJ2-7; 11 nucleotides match TRBD2. Germline CDR1 WNHNN, CDR2 SYGVQD (reference sequence). The CDR3 totals 16 residues. V shed 8 bases, J shed 0 bases, and the junction held 9 bases outside the gene matches. The CDR3, as DNA: TGCGCCAGCCTCCCAGGGACTAGCGGCATCTCCTACGAGCAGTACTTC. It translates to CASLPGTSGISYEQYF.

This chain joins TRBV24-1 and TRBJ1-5, with D possibly TRBD1 on 6 matching bases. V was shortened by 4 bases and J by 3 bases, with 12 bases between the two germline ends. Germline V gives CDR1 KGHDR, CDR2 SFDVKD. The length of the CDR3 is 15 residues. The CDR3 loop reads CATSDRTASNQPQHF. In DNA form, the CDR3 reads TGTGCCACCAGTGACCGGACAGCCTCCAATCAGCCCCAGCATTTT.

This clone showed up just once. The chain links TRBV7-2 to TRBJ2-7, with TRBD2 matching 10 bases. V lost 4 bases to trimming and J lost 3 bases; unmatched junction nucleotides: 6. This CDR3 is 15 amino acids long. The germline gives CDR1 SGHTA, CDR2 FQGNSA. DNA for the CDR3: TGTGCCAGCAGCTCTCCTAGCGGGGGACGCTACGAGCAGTACTTC. It encodes CASSSPSGGRYEQYF.

The chain joins TRBV6-5 to TRBJ2-5; 9 bases line up with TRBD1. In germline, CDR1 is MNHEY, CDR2 SVGAGI. CDR3 length: 14 residues. With V trimmed by 2 bases and J by 6 bases, 4 bases remained unmatched. The CDR3 reads CASSYGTGTQTQYF. CDR3 nucleotides: TGTGCCAGCAGTTACGGGACAGGGACGCAGACCCAGTACTTC.

The V and J genes are TRBV18 and TRBJ1-6; possibly TRBD1 for D (6 bases). The V end was cut by 1 base, the J end by 10 bases, with 11 bases between. The CDR3 extends over 14 amino acids. Germline loops: CDR1 KGHSH, CDR2 LQKENI. The CDR3 region is CASSPRDTDSPLHF. The CDR3 DNA sequence: TGTGCCAGCTCACCACGGGACACGGACTCACCCCTCCACTTT.

The V and J genes are TRBV5-1 and TRBJ2-7; 8 bases are a match to TRBD1. J gave up 2 bases and V 3 bases, and 7 bases lay outside the gene matches. CDR1 is SGHRS, CDR2 YFSETQ, per germline. The CDR3 runs to 15 residues. CDR3 DNA: TGCGCCAGCAGCTCGACAGGGGACCTTACCTACGAGCAGTACTTC. As protein: CASSSTGDLTYEQYF.

This clone was seen once. The gene calls are TRBV2 and TRBJ2-7, with D perhaps matching TRBD2 (5 bases). Germline CDR1 reads SNHLY; CDR2 reads FYNNEI. This CDR3 contains 14 residues. Trimming stripped 6 bases from V and 3 bases from J, with 15 bases between. In nucleotides, the CDR3 is TGTGCCAGCAGGTACGGGGAATCTAACTACGAGCAGTACTTC. Translating gives CASRYGESNYEQYF.

This clone was recorded many times. The chain recombines TRBV19 with TRBJ2-7, with 8 bases identical to TRBD1. The CDR3 has 15 amino acids. J gave up 0 bases and V 4 bases, and 5 bases lay outside the gene matches. Germline CDR1 is LNHDA and CDR2 is SQIVND (reference sequence). CDR3 nucleotide sequence: TGTGCCAGTAGTACGACAGGGGCTTCCTCCTACGAGCAGTACTTC. This gives the protein CASSTTGASSYEQYF.

This clone was observed a few times. This chain connects TRBV28 to TRBJ1-1; perhaps TRBD1 as D (6 bases). The germline CDR1 and CDR2 sequences are MDHEN and SYDVKM. The CDR3 runs to 14 residues. V dropped 3 bases and J dropped 5 bases, with 13 bases sitting between them. Here the CDR3 DNA reads TGTGCCAGCAGTTTGGTCAGGGGACGGACTGAAGCTTTCTTT. It codes for CASSLVRGRTEAFF.

The V and J genes are TRBV4-1 and TRBJ2-2, with a tentative D call TRBD1 (6 bases). Germline V gives CDR1 MGHRA, CDR2 YSYEKL. CDR3 size: 19 residues. Trimming took 0 bases from V and 3 from J, leaving 20 bases between them. In nucleotides, the CDR3 is TGCGCCAGCAGCCAAGAGATTACAGGGCGGTTTCGGGACACCGGGGAGCTGTTTTTT. It yields the protein CASSQEITGRFRDTGELFF.

This clone came up once. V and J are TRBV7-2 and TRBJ2-7; maybe TRBD1 (6 bases). Germline values: CDR1 SGHTA, CDR2 FQGNSA. There are 15 residues in the CDR3. Trimming took off 3 bases at V and 2 bases at J, with 14 bases between the two ends. Here the CDR3 DNA reads TGTGCCAGCAGCTTTCTGGCTGGGGACACCTACGAGCAGTACTTC. Encoded protein: CASSFLAGDTYEQYF.

The V gene is TRBV6-2 or TRBV6-3, the J gene TRBJ2-1; tentatively, D is TRBD2 (6 bases). Trimming took off 2 bases at V and 6 bases at J, with 14 bases between the two ends. The CDR3 is 15 residues long. Germline V gene data show CDR1 as MNHEY and CDR2 as SVGEGT. In nucleotides, the CDR3 is TGTGCCAGCAGTTACCCCCGGGACTGGACCAATGAGCAGTTCTTC. Its protein is CASSYPRDWTNEQFF.

The CDR3 DNA sequence: TGTGCCAGCAGCCAACTTACCTACGAGCAGTACTTC. This codes for CASSQLTYEQYF. V and J are TRBV14 and TRBJ2-7; no firm D call. Trimming took 2 bases from V and 2 from J, leaving 4 bases between them. Germline CDR1 is SGHDN and CDR2 is FVKESK. The CDR3 consists of 12 residues. Supplemented by reference TRBV14 and TRBJ2-7, the full variable domain reads EAGVTQFPSHSVIEKGQTVTLRCDPISGHDNLYWYRRVMGKEIKFLLHFVKESKQDESGMPNNRFLAERTGGTYSTLKVQPAELEDSGVYFCASSQLTYEQYFGPGTRLTVT.